This T cell receptor (beta chain) was sequenced during a study of T cell responses to AZD1222 COVID-19 vaccine. About the research overall: Pooling of second doses given at about 4 or about 12 weeks was done. Study observations and caveats: Spike-specific TCR depth and breadth grew after two AZD1222 doses. The study found vaccine-associated CD4 TCRs spanning spike, dominant at 160-218 and 743-854.

TCRdb's copy holds only in-frame clones and misses some; the assay was immunoSEQ multiplex PCR. The sample has 100,000 to 150,000 clones, 80% to 90% seen once. Points on this clone: Its cognate antigen is unknown.

This specimen consisted of peripheral blood, obtained on day 0 of AZD1222 vaccination. This clonotype originated in an adult in good health.

CDR3 loop: CASSAGAYEQYF. The CDR3 DNA sequence: TGCGCCAGCTCCGCGGGAGCCTACGAGCAGTACTTC. The V and J genes are TRBV5-1 and TRBJ2-7; 7 bases match TRBD2. The CDR3 spans 12 residues. The trim removed 7 bases at V and 2 bases at J, leaving 3 bases unmatched. Germline lookup yields CDR1 SGHRS and CDR2 YFSETQ. Variable domain in full (rest from reference TRBV5-1 and TRBJ2-7): KAGVTQTPRYLIKTRGQQVTLSCSPISGHRSVSWYQQTPGQGLQFLFEYFSETQRNKGNFPGRFSGRQFSNSRSEMNVSTLELGDSALYLCASSAGAYEQYFGPGTRLTVT.